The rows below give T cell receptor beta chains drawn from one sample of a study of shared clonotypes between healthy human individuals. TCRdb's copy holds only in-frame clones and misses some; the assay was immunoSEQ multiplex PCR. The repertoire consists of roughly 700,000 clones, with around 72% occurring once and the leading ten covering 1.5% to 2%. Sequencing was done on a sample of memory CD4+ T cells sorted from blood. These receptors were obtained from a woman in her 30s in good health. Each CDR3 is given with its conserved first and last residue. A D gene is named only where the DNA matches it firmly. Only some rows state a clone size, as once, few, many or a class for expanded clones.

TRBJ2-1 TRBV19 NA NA TGTGCCAGTAGTATCGTGGGACCGGGAATGACCGTTGCTTTATACAATGAGCAGTTCTTC CASSIVGPGMTVALYNEQFF
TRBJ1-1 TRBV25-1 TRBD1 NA TGTGCCAGCAGGGAAGACAGGGTGAACACTGAAGCTTTCTTT CASREDRVNTEAFF
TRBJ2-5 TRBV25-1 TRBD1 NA TGTGCCAGCAACTGGGGACAGGGGCCTCAAGAGACCCAGTACTTC CASNWGQGPQETQYF
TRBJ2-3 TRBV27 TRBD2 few TGTGCCAGCAGTTTCAGGCTAGCGGGAGGGTTGGGCACAGATACGCAGTATTTT CASSFRLAGGLGTDTQYF
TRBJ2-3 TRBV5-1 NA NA TGCGCCAGCAGCTTGTCCGCAGCGCCAGATACGCAGTATTTT CASSLSAAPDTQYF
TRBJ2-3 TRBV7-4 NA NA TGTGCCAGCAGCCCAAGGGGGCGACAGCGGGAGAGTTCAGATACGCAGTATTTT CASSPRGRQRESSDTQYF
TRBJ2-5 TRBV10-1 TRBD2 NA TGCGCCAGCCCCCCACTAGCGGGAGGCGAGACCCAGTACTTC CASPPLAGGETQYF
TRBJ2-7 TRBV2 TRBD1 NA TGTGCCAGCGGGACAGGGGGATTGTACGAGCAGTACTTC CASGTGGLYEQYF
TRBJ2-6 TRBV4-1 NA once TGCGCCAGCAGCCAAGTAAAACAGGGTTCAGGGGCCAACGTCCTGACTTTC CASSQVKQGSGANVLTF
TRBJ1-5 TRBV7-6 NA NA TGTGCCAGCAGCTTAGGAGGGGGAATCGGCAATCAGCCCCAGCATTTT CASSLGGGIGNQPQHF
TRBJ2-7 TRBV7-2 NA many TGTGCCAGCAGCCGTGTCGAGAAGTGGGCCCACTCCTACGAGCAGTACTTC CASSRVEKWAHSYEQYF
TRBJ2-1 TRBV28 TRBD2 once TGTGCCAGCAGTTTATTGGTGACGGCGGGAGGGGGGCAGTTCTTC CASSLLVTAGGGQFF
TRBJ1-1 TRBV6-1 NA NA TGTGCCAGCGAGCCGACAGCCATGAACACTGAAGCTTTCTTT CASEPTAMNTEAFF
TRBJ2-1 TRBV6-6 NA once TGTGCCAGCAGTTACTCGGGACCAGGGATCCATGAGCAGTTCTTC CASSYSGPGIHEQFF
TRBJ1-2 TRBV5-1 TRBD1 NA TGCGCCAGCAGCGCGGGAGGACAGGAATATGGCTACACCTTC CASSAGGQEYGYTF
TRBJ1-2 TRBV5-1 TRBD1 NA TGCGCCAGCAGCTTGGCCGGACAGGGGATTGGTGGCTACACCTTC CASSLAGQGIGGYTF
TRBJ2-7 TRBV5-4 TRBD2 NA TGTGCCAGCAGCTTGAGGCTAGCGGGAGCCGAGCAGTACTTC CASSLRLAGAEQYF
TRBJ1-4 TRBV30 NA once TGTGCCTGGAGTGTACCCGGGACTACCCTTAAAAAACTGTTTTTT CAWSVPGTTLKKLFF
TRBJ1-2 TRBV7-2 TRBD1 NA TGTGCCAGCAGCTCGGACAGGTCTAACTATGGCTACACCTTC CASSSDRSNYGYTF
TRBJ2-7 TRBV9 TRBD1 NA TGTGCCAGCAGCGTAGGGGACAGACGGCTCGAGCAGTACTTC CASSVGDRRLEQYF
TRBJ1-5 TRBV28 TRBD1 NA TGTGCCAGCAGTTACCCGGGACAGGGGGTAAATCAGCCCCAGCATTTT CASSYPGQGVNQPQHF
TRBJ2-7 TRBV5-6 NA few TGTGCCAGCAGCTTGTTCTCAGGGGCGGCCTACGAGCAGTACTTC CASSLFSGAAYEQYF
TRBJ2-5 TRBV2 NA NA TGTGCCTCCGCGTACAGGAGAAAAGAGACCCAGTACTTC CASAYRRKETQYF
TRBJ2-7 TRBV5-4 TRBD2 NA TGTGCCAGCAGCATGAGATTAGCGGGTCACTACGAGCAGTACTTC CASSMRLAGHYEQYF
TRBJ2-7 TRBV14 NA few TGTGCCAGCAGCCGGCTTGTCACCCGGGACCAGAGGTACGAGCAGTACTTC CASSRLVTRDQRYEQYF
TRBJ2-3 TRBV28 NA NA TGTGCCAGCAGTTTAGAAGATACGCAGTATTTT CASSLEDTQYF
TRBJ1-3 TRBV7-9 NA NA TGTGCCAGCAGCTTCACAGGGTTTGGAAACACCATATATTTT CASSFTGFGNTIYF
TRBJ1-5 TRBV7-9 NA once TGTGCCAGCAGCTTAAATGAGGATCAGCCCCAGCATTTT CASSLNEDQPQHF
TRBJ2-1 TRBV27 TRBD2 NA TGTGCCACAACTAGCGGGAGTTCCTACAATGAGCAGTTCTTC CATTSGSSYNEQFF
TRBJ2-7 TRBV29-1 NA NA TGCAGCGTTGTTCCCGGGGCGCGCAGCCACGAGCAGTACTTC CSVVPGARSHEQYF
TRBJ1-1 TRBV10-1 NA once TGCGCCAGCTCCCCGACAGGCAACACTGAAGCTTTCTTT CASSPTGNTEAFF
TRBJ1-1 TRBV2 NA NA TGTGCCAGCAGGTACCTCAGGATCATGAACACTGAAGCTTTCTTT CASRYLRIMNTEAFF
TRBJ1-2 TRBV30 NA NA TGTGCCTGGGGCCACCTTATCACAGGGTTGTATGGCTACACCTTC CAWGHLITGLYGYTF
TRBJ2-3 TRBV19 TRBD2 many TGTGCCACCCGGACTAGCGGAAGCACAGATACGCAGTATTTT CATRTSGSTDTQYF
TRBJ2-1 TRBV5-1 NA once TGCGCCAGCAGCTTCCCTGAAGAGCGGTGCTACAATGAGCAGTTCTTC CASSFPEERCYNEQFF
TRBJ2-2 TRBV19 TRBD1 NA TGTGCCAGTAGTATTGGACAGGGGATCAGCACCGGGGAGCTGTTTTTT CASSIGQGISTGELFF
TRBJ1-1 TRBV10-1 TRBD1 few TGCGCCAGCAGCGATACACAGGGGGCGAACACTGAAGCTTTCTTT CASSDTQGANTEAFF
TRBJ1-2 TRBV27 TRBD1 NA TGTGCCAGCAGTTTGACAGGGGTGATTGGCTACACCTTC CASSLTGVIGYTF
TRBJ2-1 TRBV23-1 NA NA TGCGCCAGCAGTCCTGCAGGTCGGAATGAGCAGTTCTTC CASSPAGRNEQFF
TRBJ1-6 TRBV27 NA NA TGTGCCAGCAGTCGTACGGGGGTTGGCAATTCACCCCTCCACTTT CASSRTGVGNSPLHF
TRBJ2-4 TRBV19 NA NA TGTGCCAGTGGGGGGCAACTAGCCAAAAACATTCAGTACTTC CASGGQLAKNIQYF
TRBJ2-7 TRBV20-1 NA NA TGCAGTGCTACTGACTTGTTCGAGCAGTACTTC CSATDLFEQYF
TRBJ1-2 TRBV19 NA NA TGTGCCAGTAGTATCCGCGAAGGGGCCTATGGCTACACCTTC CASSIREGAYGYTF
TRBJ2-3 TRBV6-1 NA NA TGTGCCAGTGACCCCCAGGTTTCTGGCACAGATACGCAGTATTTT CASDPQVSGTDTQYF
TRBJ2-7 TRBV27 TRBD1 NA TGTGCCAGCAGTCCCAGACAGGGCGGGGAGCAGTACTTC CASSPRQGGEQYF
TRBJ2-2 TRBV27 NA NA TGTGCCAGCAGGCGGGGCGGACGGGCGAACACCGGGGAGCTGTTTTTT CASRRGGRANTGELFF
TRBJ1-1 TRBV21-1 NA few TGTGCCAGCTGGGACAGGGAGAAGACTGAAGCTTTCTTT CASWDREKTEAFF
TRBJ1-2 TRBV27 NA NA TGTGCCAGCACAAGGGACACCAACTATGGCTACACCTTC CASTRDTNYGYTF
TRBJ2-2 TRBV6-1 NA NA TGTGCCAGCAGCGCCGTTGAAACCGGGGAGCTGTTTTTT CASSAVETGELFF
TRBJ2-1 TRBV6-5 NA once TGTGCCAGCAGTTCGCGAGCGGGTCGGAGGGAGCAGTTCTTC CASSSRAGRREQFF
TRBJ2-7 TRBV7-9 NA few TGTGCCAGCAGCTCCCTTTACGAGCAGTACTTC CASSSLYEQYF